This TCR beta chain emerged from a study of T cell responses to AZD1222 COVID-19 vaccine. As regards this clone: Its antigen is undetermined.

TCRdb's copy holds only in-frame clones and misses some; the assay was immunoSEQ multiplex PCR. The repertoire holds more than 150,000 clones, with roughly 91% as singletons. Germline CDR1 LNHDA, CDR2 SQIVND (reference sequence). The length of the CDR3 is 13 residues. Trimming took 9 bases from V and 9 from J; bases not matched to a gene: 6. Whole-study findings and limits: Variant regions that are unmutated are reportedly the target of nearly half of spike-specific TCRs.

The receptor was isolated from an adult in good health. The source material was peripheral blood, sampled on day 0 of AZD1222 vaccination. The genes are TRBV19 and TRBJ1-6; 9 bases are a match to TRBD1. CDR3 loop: CASQDRGGSPLHF. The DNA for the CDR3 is TGTGCCAGCCAGGACAGGGGAGGTTCACCCCTCCACTTT.